This entry concerns a single TCR beta chain. Its antigen remains unknown. This record comes from a study of cytomegalovirus exposure and HLA in healthy donors. Study findings and constraints: Many donors shared some public TCRs, even though most TCR sequences were rare. Accurate prediction of most subjects' HLA-A and HLA-B alleles from TCR beta sequences was reported.

The PCR had 60 Vbeta and 13 Jbeta primers. TCRdb's copy holds only in-frame clones and misses some; the assay was immunoSEQ multiplex PCR. The top ten hold over 5% of the sample, which has 100,000 or so clones, roughly 80% seen once. Germline V lookup: CDR1 SGHRS, CDR2 YFSETQ. The CDR3 spans 13 residues. Trimming cost V 6 bases and J 2 bases, with 11 bases left between them. The chain has TRBV5-1 and TRBJ1-2; TRBD1 is a possible D gene (6 bases). The sample was PBMCs. The TCR comes from a female donor in good health and CMV-seropositive. DNA for the CDR3: TGCGCCAGCACCGGGACACCGAACTATGGCTACACCTTC. Translation: CASTGTPNYGYTF.